This T cell receptor beta chain originates from a study of blood T cell repertoires in COVID-19. Authors' processing steps: Estimates of nucleated cell counts were drawn from the amplification of reference gene primers. Libraries were prepared by immunoSEQ multiplex PCR; TCRdb keeps only in-frame clonotypes and omits some of them. V, J and clone size reflect that table, while D and trimming were determined from the DNA. This sample carries more than 110,000 clones, about 84% of them seen once, and the ten largest clones take 1.6%. This CDR3 comprises 15 residues. Looked up from germline, CDR1 is LNHDA and CDR2 is SQIVND (reference sequence). Trimming removed 5 bases from V and 5 bases from J, with 19 bases in between.

This chain connects TRBV19 to TRBJ2-7, with D uncertain. The sample was PBMCs or T cells enriched from blood (not recorded which). This TCR was recovered from a woman younger than 30 who had been exposed to COVID-19. CDR3 in DNA: TGTGCCAGTAGTTCAGGTCCCACGACGTCCCACGAGCAGTACTTC. This encodes CASSSGPTTSHEQYF.